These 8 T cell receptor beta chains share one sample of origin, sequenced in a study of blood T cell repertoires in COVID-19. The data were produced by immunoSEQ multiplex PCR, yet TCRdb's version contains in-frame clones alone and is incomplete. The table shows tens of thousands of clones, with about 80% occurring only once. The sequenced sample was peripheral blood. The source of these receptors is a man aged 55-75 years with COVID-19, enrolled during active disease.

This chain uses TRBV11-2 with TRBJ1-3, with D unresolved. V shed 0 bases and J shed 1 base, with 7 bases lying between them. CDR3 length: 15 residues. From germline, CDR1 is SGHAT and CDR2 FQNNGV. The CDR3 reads CASSLETGSGNTIYF. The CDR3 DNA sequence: TGTGCCAGCAGCTTAGAGACTGGTTCTGGAAACACCATATATTTT.

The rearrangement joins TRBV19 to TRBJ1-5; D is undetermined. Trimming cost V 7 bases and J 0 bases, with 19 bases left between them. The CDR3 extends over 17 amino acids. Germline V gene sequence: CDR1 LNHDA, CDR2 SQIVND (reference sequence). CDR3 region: CASTQGGWQYSNQPQHF. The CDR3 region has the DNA TGTGCCAGTACCCAAGGAGGGTGGCAGTATAGCAATCAGCCCCAGCATTTT.

The CDR3 protein is CASNLDRGSEKLFF. As DNA, the CDR3 is TGTGCCAGTAATTTGGACAGGGGGTCTGAAAAACTGTTTTTT. The chain links TRBV19 to TRBJ1-4, with 10 bases lining up with TRBD1. V gave up 7 bases and J gave up 7 bases; unmatched junction bases: 6. Germline lookup yields CDR1 LNHDA and CDR2 SQIVND (reference sequence). The CDR3 runs to 14 residues.

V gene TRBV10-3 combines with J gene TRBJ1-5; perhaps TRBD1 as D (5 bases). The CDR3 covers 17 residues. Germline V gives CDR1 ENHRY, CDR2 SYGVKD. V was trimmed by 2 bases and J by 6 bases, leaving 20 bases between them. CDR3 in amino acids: CAISEPGNGGYSQPQHF. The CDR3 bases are TGTGCCATCAGTGAGCCCGGGAACGGGGGTTACAGTCAGCCCCAGCATTTT.

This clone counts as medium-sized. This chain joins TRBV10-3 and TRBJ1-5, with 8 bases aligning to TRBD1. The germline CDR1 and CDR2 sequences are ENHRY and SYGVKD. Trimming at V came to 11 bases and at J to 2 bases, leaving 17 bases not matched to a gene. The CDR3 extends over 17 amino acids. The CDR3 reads CAAADRDVLMGNQPQHF. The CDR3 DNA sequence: TGTGCCGCCGCGGACAGGGACGTTTTAATGGGCAATCAGCCCCAGCATTTT.

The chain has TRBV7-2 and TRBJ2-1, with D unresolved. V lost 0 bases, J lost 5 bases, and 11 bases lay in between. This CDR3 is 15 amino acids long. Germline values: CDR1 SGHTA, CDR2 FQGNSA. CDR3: CASSLARVPDNEQFF. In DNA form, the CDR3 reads TGTGCCAGCAGCTTAGCACGGGTTCCGGACAATGAGCAGTTCTTC.

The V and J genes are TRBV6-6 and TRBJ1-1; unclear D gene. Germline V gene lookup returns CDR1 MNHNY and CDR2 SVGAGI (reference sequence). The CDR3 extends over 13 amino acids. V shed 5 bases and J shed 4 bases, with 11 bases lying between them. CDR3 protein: CASSDPPGTEAFF. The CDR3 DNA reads TGTGCCAGCAGTGACCCCCCGGGCACTGAAGCTTTCTTT.

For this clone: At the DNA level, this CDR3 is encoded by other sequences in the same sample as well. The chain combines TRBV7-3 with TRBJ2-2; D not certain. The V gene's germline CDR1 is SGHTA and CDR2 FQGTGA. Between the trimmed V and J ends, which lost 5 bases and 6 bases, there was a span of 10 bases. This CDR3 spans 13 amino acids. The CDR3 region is CASSRERAGELFF. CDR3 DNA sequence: TGTGCCAGCAGCCGAGAGCGAGCCGGGGAGCTGTTTTTT.